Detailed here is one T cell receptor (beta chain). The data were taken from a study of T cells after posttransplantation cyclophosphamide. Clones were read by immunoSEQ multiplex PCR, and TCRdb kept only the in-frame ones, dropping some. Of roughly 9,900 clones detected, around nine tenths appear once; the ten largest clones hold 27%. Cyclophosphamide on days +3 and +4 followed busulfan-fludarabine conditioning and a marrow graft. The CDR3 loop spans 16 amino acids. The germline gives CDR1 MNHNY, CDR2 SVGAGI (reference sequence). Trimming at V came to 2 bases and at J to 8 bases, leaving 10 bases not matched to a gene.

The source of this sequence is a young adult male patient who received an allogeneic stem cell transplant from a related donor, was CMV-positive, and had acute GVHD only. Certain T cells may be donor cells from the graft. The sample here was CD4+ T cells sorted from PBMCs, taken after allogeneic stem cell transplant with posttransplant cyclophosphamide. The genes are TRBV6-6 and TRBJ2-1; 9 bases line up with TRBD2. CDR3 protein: CASSYTASGGIDEQFF. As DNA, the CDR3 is TGTGCCAGCAGTTACACCGCCAGCGGGGGGATCGATGAGCAGTTCTTC.